These T cell receptor beta chains were read from a single sample in a study of blood T cell repertoires in COVID-19. This table comes from immunoSEQ multiplex PCR, and its TCRdb copy is limited to in-frame clones, with some not included. The table lists about 140,000 clones, just over 85% of them singletons. Sample: peripheral blood. The source is a woman aged 55-70 years with acute or convalescent COVID-19. Both conserved end residues are part of each CDR3. D genes are given only for firm matches. Expanded clones get a size class; other rows say once, few or many, or leave the size out.

cdr3_aa: CASSRAGNAYNEQFF
cdr3_nt: TGTGCCAGTAGTCGGGCCGGGAACGCCTACAATGAGCAGTTCTTC
j_call: TRBJ2-1
v_call: TRBV19
clone_size: .
d_call: .

cdr3_aa: CASRGGSNNSPLHF
cdr3_nt: TGTGCCAGCCGAGGGGGATCCAATAATTCACCCCTCCACTTT
j_call: TRBJ1-6
v_call: TRBV6-6
clone_size: .
d_call: .

cdr3_aa: CASRVVTSGGTDTQYF
cdr3_nt: TGTGCCAGCAGGGTCGTTACGAGCGGGGGCACAGATACGCAGTATTTT
j_call: TRBJ2-3
v_call: TRBV28
clone_size: .
d_call: TRBD2

cdr3_aa: CATGDRAPGNTIYF
cdr3_nt: TGTGCCACCGGAGACAGGGCACCTGGAAACACCATATATTTT
j_call: TRBJ1-3
v_call: TRBV19
clone_size: .
d_call: TRBD1

cdr3_aa: CASNWGQGYTEAFF
cdr3_nt: TGTGCCAGTAATTGGGGACAGGGGTACACTGAAGCTTTCTTT
j_call: TRBJ1-1
v_call: TRBV19
clone_size: .
d_call: TRBD1

cdr3_aa: CASSPRGDTGELFF
cdr3_nt: TGTGCCAGCAGCCCTCGGGGGGACACCGGGGAGCTGTTTTTT
j_call: TRBJ2-2
v_call: TRBV5-4
clone_size: .
d_call: TRBD2

cdr3_aa: CASSLARVGGYEQYF
cdr3_nt: TGTGCCAGCAGCTTGGCCCGGGTAGGCGGGTACGAGCAGTACTTC
j_call: TRBJ2-7
v_call: TRBV5-4
clone_size: .
d_call: .

cdr3_aa: CASGLVMGGRKTQYF
cdr3_nt: TGTGCTAGTGGTTTGGTCATGGGGGGGAGGAAGACCCAGTACTTC
j_call: TRBJ2-5
v_call: TRBV12-5
clone_size: .
d_call: TRBD2

cdr3_aa: CASSLGGATSGGYEQYF
cdr3_nt: TGTGCCAGCAGCCTGGGTGGGGCTACTAGCGGGGGTTACGAGCAGTACTTC
j_call: TRBJ2-7
v_call: TRBV5-4
clone_size: .
d_call: TRBD2

cdr3_aa: CSALEGGRAYEQYF
cdr3_nt: TGCAGCGCATTAGAGGGAGGAAGGGCCTACGAGCAGTACTTC
j_call: TRBJ2-7
v_call: TRBV29-1
clone_size: .
d_call: .

cdr3_aa: CASSPTRGGADTQYF
cdr3_nt: TGCGCCAGCAGCCCTACTCGTGGGGGGGCCGATACGCAGTATTTT
j_call: TRBJ2-3
v_call: TRBV5-1
clone_size: .
d_call: .

cdr3_aa: CASSQVAGNEQFF
cdr3_nt: TGTGCCAGCAGCCAAGTCGCGGGCAATGAGCAGTTCTTC
j_call: TRBJ2-1
v_call: TRBV3-1/TRBV3-2
clone_size: once
d_call: .

cdr3_aa: CASSRGQGITGELFF
cdr3_nt: TGCGCCAGCAGCCGAGGACAGGGAATAACCGGGGAGCTGTTTTTT
j_call: TRBJ2-2
v_call: TRBV5-1
clone_size: once
d_call: TRBD1

cdr3_aa: CASSTGQGIIVPQHF
cdr3_nt: TGTGCCAGCAGCACAGGACAGGGGATAATCGTGCCCCAGCATTTT
j_call: TRBJ1-5
v_call: TRBV6-2/TRBV6-3
clone_size: once
d_call: TRBD1

cdr3_aa: CASSLGQGIGTDTQYF
cdr3_nt: TGTGCCAGCAGCCTGGGACAGGGCATCGGCACAGATACGCAGTATTTT
j_call: TRBJ2-3
v_call: TRBV5-4
clone_size: .
d_call: TRBD1

cdr3_aa: CASSWDRVGYEQYF
cdr3_nt: TGTGCCAGCAGCTGGGACAGGGTTGGCTACGAGCAGTACTTC
j_call: TRBJ2-7
v_call: TRBV7-9
clone_size: .
d_call: TRBD1

cdr3_aa: CASSVEASEGYEQYF
cdr3_nt: TGTGCCAGCAGCGTAGAGGCTAGCGAAGGGTACGAGCAGTACTTC
j_call: TRBJ2-7
v_call: TRBV9
clone_size: .
d_call: .

cdr3_aa: CASSFRRGGSYEQYF
cdr3_nt: TGTGCCAGCAGTTTCAGGAGGGGGGGCTCCTACGAGCAGTACTTC
j_call: TRBJ2-7
v_call: TRBV27
clone_size: .
d_call: .

cdr3_aa: CAWSLGILAKNIQYF
cdr3_nt: TGTGCCTGGAGTCTCGGGATCTTAGCCAAAAACATTCAGTACTTC
j_call: TRBJ2-4
v_call: TRBV30
clone_size: .
d_call: .

cdr3_aa: CASSGQASEKLFF
cdr3_nt: TGTGCCAGCTCGGGACAGGCGAGCGAAAAACTGTTTTTT
j_call: TRBJ1-4
v_call: TRBV18
clone_size: .
d_call: TRBD1

cdr3_aa: CASSLAIFGGSQETQYF
cdr3_nt: TGTGCCAGCAGCTTAGCGATCTTCGGGGGGTCCCAAGAGACCCAGTACTTC
j_call: TRBJ2-5
v_call: TRBV7-6
clone_size: .
d_call: TRBD2

cdr3_aa: CAISEDRGQGSNNEQFF
cdr3_nt: TGTGCCATCAGTGAGGACCGAGGACAGGGGTCTAACAATGAGCAGTTCTTC
j_call: TRBJ2-1
v_call: TRBV10-3
clone_size: few
d_call: TRBD1

cdr3_aa: CASIERGGVVANTEAFF
cdr3_nt: TGTGCCAGCATTGAGAGGGGGGGAGTGGTAGCGAACACTGAAGCTTTCTTT
j_call: TRBJ1-1
v_call: TRBV6-1
clone_size: .
d_call: .

cdr3_aa: CASSLSGERNEQFF
cdr3_nt: TGTGCCAGCAGTTTATCCGGGGAAAGGAATGAGCAGTTCTTC
j_call: TRBJ2-1
v_call: TRBV28
clone_size: .
d_call: .

cdr3_aa: CASSLWGGSNQPQHF
cdr3_nt: TGTGCCAGCAGTTTATGGGGGGGAAGCAATCAGCCCCAGCATTTT
j_call: TRBJ1-5
v_call: TRBV28
clone_size: .
d_call: .

cdr3_aa: CASSLDGTANYGYTF
cdr3_nt: TGTGCCAGCAGCTTAGACGGGACAGCTAACTATGGCTACACCTTC
j_call: TRBJ1-2
v_call: TRBV11-1
clone_size: .
d_call: TRBD1

cdr3_aa: CASSPRSTASNQPQHF
cdr3_nt: TGTGCCAGCAGCCCGCGCTCGACAGCCTCTAATCAGCCCCAGCATTTT
j_call: TRBJ1-5
v_call: TRBV5-6
clone_size: few
d_call: .

cdr3_aa: CASKKGDLEQFF
cdr3_nt: TGTGCCAGCAAAAAGGGGGACCTTGAGCAGTTCTTC
j_call: TRBJ2-1
v_call: TRBV12-3/TRBV12-4
clone_size: many
d_call: .

cdr3_aa: CASHRGPNEKLFF
cdr3_nt: TGTGCCAGCCACAGGGGACCTAATGAAAAACTGTTTTTT
j_call: TRBJ1-4
v_call: TRBV6-5
clone_size: .
d_call: TRBD1

cdr3_aa: CASRTSGGSSYEQYF
cdr3_nt: TGTGCCAGCAGGACTAGCGGGGGGAGCTCCTACGAGCAGTACTTC
j_call: TRBJ2-7
v_call: TRBV6-6
clone_size: .
d_call: TRBD2

cdr3_aa: CASSLGVPSGGRKTQYF
cdr3_nt: TGCGCCAGCAGCTTGGGCGTTCCTAGCGGGGGGCGGAAGACCCAGTACTTC
j_call: TRBJ2-5
v_call: TRBV5-1
clone_size: .
d_call: TRBD2

cdr3_aa: CASSSDTASGNTIYF
cdr3_nt: TGTGCCAGCAGTTCAGACACGGCCTCTGGAAACACCATATATTTT
j_call: TRBJ1-3
v_call: TRBV2
clone_size: .
d_call: .

cdr3_aa: CASSTIPGAQPQHF
cdr3_nt: TGTGCCAGCTCCACTATCCCAGGGGCTCAGCCCCAGCATTTT
j_call: TRBJ1-5
v_call: TRBV7-2
clone_size: .
d_call: .

cdr3_aa: CASSLAPTGNNSPLHF
cdr3_nt: TGCGCCAGCAGCTTGGCCCCGACAGGGAACAATTCACCCCTCCACTTT
j_call: TRBJ1-6
v_call: TRBV5-1
clone_size: .
d_call: TRBD1

cdr3_aa: CATTTSGGVLEQFF
cdr3_nt: TGTGCCACCACCACTAGTGGGGGGGTCCTTGAGCAGTTCTTC
j_call: TRBJ2-1
v_call: TRBV24-1
clone_size: .
d_call: TRBD2

cdr3_aa: CASSQGQGPSGAPLHF
cdr3_nt: TGCGCCAGCAGCCAAGGACAGGGGCCGTCGGGAGCACCCCTCCACTTT
j_call: TRBJ1-6
v_call: TRBV4-3
clone_size: .
d_call: TRBD1

cdr3_aa: CASSGTGVNTEAFF
cdr3_nt: TGCGCCAGCAGCGGGACAGGGGTGAACACTGAAGCTTTCTTT
j_call: TRBJ1-1
v_call: TRBV5-1
clone_size: once
d_call: TRBD1

cdr3_aa: CASSLGQKLFF
cdr3_nt: TGTGCCAGCAGTTTAGGTCAGAAACTGTTTTTT
j_call: TRBJ1-4
v_call: TRBV12-3/TRBV12-4
clone_size: .
d_call: .

cdr3_aa: CARSFLRQEKNTEAFF
cdr3_nt: TGTGCCAGAAGCTTCCTCCGACAGGAGAAGAACACTGAAGCTTTCTTT
j_call: TRBJ1-1
v_call: TRBV5-3
clone_size: .
d_call: .

cdr3_aa: CASSVGEYNEQFF
cdr3_nt: TGTGCCAGCAGCGTAGGGGAGTACAATGAGCAGTTCTTC
j_call: TRBJ2-1
v_call: TRBV9
clone_size: .
d_call: .

cdr3_aa: CASSSFNSPLHF
cdr3_nt: TGTGCCAGCAGCTCCTTTAATTCACCCCTCCACTTT
j_call: TRBJ1-6
v_call: TRBV11-2
clone_size: .
d_call: .

cdr3_aa: CASSGDRASPLHF
cdr3_nt: TGTGCCAGCTCAGGGGACAGGGCTTCACCCCTCCACTTT
j_call: TRBJ1-6
v_call: TRBV18
clone_size: .
d_call: TRBD1

cdr3_aa: CASSGQGTGVVNEQFF
cdr3_nt: TGCGCCAGCAGCGGCCAAGGGACAGGGGTTGTAAATGAGCAGTTCTTC
j_call: TRBJ2-1
v_call: TRBV5-1
clone_size: .
d_call: TRBD1

cdr3_aa: CASSLVQGRGEKLFF
cdr3_nt: TGTGCCAGCAGCCTCGTTCAGGGGAGGGGTGAAAAACTGTTTTTT
j_call: TRBJ1-4
v_call: TRBV6-5
clone_size: .
d_call: .

cdr3_aa: CASSRLGAGIYYGYTF
cdr3_nt: TGTGCCAGCAGCCGGTTGGGAGCAGGAATTTACTATGGCTACACCTTC
j_call: TRBJ1-2
v_call: TRBV5-4
clone_size: .
d_call: .

cdr3_aa: CAWSFAGARLNSPLHF
cdr3_nt: TGTGCCTGGAGTTTTGCAGGGGCAAGGCTGAATTCACCCCTCCACTTT
j_call: TRBJ1-6
v_call: TRBV30
clone_size: .
d_call: .

cdr3_aa: CAWTRDSNQPQHF
cdr3_nt: TGTGCCTGGACACGGGATAGCAATCAGCCCCAGCATTTT
j_call: TRBJ1-5
v_call: TRBV30
clone_size: .
d_call: .

cdr3_aa: CASSPILAGGSSYEQYF
cdr3_nt: TGTGCCAGCAGTCCCATCCTAGCGGGGGGGAGCTCCTACGAGCAGTACTTC
j_call: TRBJ2-7
v_call: TRBV6-2/TRBV6-3
clone_size: .
d_call: TRBD2

cdr3_aa: CASSLAYTEAFF
cdr3_nt: TGTGCCAGCAGCTTAGCGTACACTGAAGCTTTCTTT
j_call: TRBJ1-1
v_call: TRBV11-3
clone_size: .
d_call: .

cdr3_aa: CATSDSRKGDTEAFF
cdr3_nt: TGTGCCACCAGTGATTCTCGGAAGGGGGACACTGAAGCTTTCTTT
j_call: TRBJ1-1
v_call: TRBV24-1
clone_size: once
d_call: .

cdr3_aa: CASSLVGQTGNIQYF
cdr3_nt: TGTGCCAGCAGCTTAGTGGGACAAACGGGAAACATTCAGTACTTC
j_call: TRBJ2-4
v_call: TRBV7-8
clone_size: .
d_call: .

cdr3_aa: CASHKAGGGPPHSYEQYF
cdr3_nt: TGTGCCAGCCACAAAGCCGGCGGGGGACCGCCTCATTCATACGAGCAGTACTTC
j_call: TRBJ2-7
v_call: TRBV6-4
clone_size: .
d_call: TRBD2

cdr3_aa: CASSVISTGINGYTF
cdr3_nt: TGTGCCAGCAGTGTGATTTCCACAGGGATAAATGGCTACACCTTC
j_call: TRBJ1-2
v_call: TRBV6-6
clone_size: .
d_call: .

cdr3_aa: CASLLSGTANSPLHF
cdr3_nt: TGTGCCAGCCTACTATCCGGGACAGCGAATTCACCCCTCCACTTT
j_call: TRBJ1-6
v_call: TRBV6-6
clone_size: .
d_call: TRBD1

cdr3_aa: CASNRGGGYGYTF
cdr3_nt: TGTGCCAGTAACCGGGGAGGAGGCTATGGCTACACCTTC
j_call: TRBJ1-2
v_call: TRBV19
clone_size: .
d_call: .

cdr3_aa: CASSEDRGSTDTQYF
cdr3_nt: TGCGCCAGCAGCGAAGACAGGGGTAGCACAGATACGCAGTATTTT
j_call: TRBJ2-3
v_call: TRBV10-1
clone_size: .
d_call: TRBD1

cdr3_aa: CASSVDPLKRGRYQPQHF
cdr3_nt: TGTGCCAGCAGCGTAGATCCCCTTAAGCGGGGTAGGTATCAGCCCCAGCATTTT
j_call: TRBJ1-5
v_call: TRBV9
clone_size: .
d_call: .